This entry lists 10 T cell receptor beta chains sequenced from one sample in a study of monozygotic twins with cystic fibrosis (dated by TCRdb to the early 2020s). Receptors were amplified or captured by the immunoSEQ multiplex PCR assay. This immuneACCESS table, as held by TCRdb, lists in-frame sequences with V and J called but not all clones. Of the missing ones, under half trace to an unresolved V gene in checked studies; the others have no known cause. Present in this sample are around 34,000 clones, over 60% of which were seen just once. The ten biggest clones cover 0.75% to 0.85% of the sample. Sample: blood. These receptors all come from a girl aged 10 to 17 with cystic fibrosis.

CDR3 nucleotide sequence: TGTGCCAGCAGTCAACTGGCAGGGTGGACGGACACTGAAGCTTTCTTT. As protein: CASSQLAGWTDTEAFF. V and J are TRBV7-8 and TRBJ1-1; possible D gene TRBD1, 5 bases. V dropped 6 bases and J dropped 3 bases, with 20 bases sitting between them. Germline CDR1 reads SGHVS; CDR2 reads FQNEAQ. There are 16 residues in the CDR3.

The chain uses TRBV6-6 and TRBJ2-3; D is tentatively TRBD1 or TRBD2 (5 bases each). CDR3 length equals 15 residues. The germline gives CDR1 MNHNY, CDR2 SVGAGI (reference sequence). V was pared by 4 bases and J by 2 bases, with 13 bases between. Here the CDR3 reads CASSSRDPDTDTQYF. CDR3 in DNA: TGTGCCAGCAGTTCCCGGGACCCAGACACAGATACGCAGTATTTT.

The chain is built from TRBV7-9 and TRBJ1-1, with TRBD1 matching over 7 bases. Germline loops: CDR1 SEHNR, CDR2 FQNEAQ (reference sequence). The CDR3 sequence is 15 residues long. J gave up 6 bases and V 4 bases, and 11 bases lay outside the gene matches. The CDR3 spells CASSWLSRGGSEAFF. CDR3 coding DNA: TGTGCCAGCAGCTGGCTTTCCAGGGGGGGATCTGAAGCTTTCTTT.

This chain joins TRBV5-1 and TRBJ2-7; TRBD2 matches 8 bases. The CDR3 spans 16 residues. Losses at the gene ends were 1 base for V and 2 bases for J; bases not matched to a gene: 8. In germline, CDR1 is SGHRS, CDR2 YFSETQ. CDR3 in DNA: TGCGCCAGCAGCTTGTTATCCGCGGGAGGTACCTACGAGCAGTACTTC. It yields the protein CASSLLSAGGTYEQYF. Based on the CDR3 plus reference TRBV5-1 and TRBJ2-7, the full variable domain is KAGVTQTPRYLIKTRGQQVTLSCSPISGHRSVSWYQQTPGQGLQFLFEYFSETQRNKGNFPGRFSGRQFSNSRSEMNVSTLELGDSALYLCASSLLSAGGTYEQYFGPGTRLTVT.

The gene calls are TRBV11-2 and TRBJ2-3; 7 bases fit TRBD2. V dropped 2 bases and J dropped 2; count of bases not matched to a gene: 13. Looked up from germline, CDR1 is SGHAT and CDR2 is FQNNGV. This CDR3 has 18 amino acids. Here the CDR3 DNA reads TGTGCCAGCAGCTTATTTAGACAAACTAGCGTACTCACAGATACGCAGTATTTT. Residues: CASSLFRQTSVLTDTQYF.

The chain joins TRBV19 to TRBJ2-5; D is perhaps TRBD2 (6 bases). The CDR3 length is 16 residues. The ends were cut back, 6 bases at V and 0 bases at J, with 17 bases in the middle. Germline CDR1 is LNHDA and CDR2 is SQIVND (reference sequence). The CDR3 region is CASRQPGAGYQETQYF. CDR3 nucleotides: TGTGCCAGTAGACAACCTGGCGCGGGGTACCAAGAGACCCAGTACTTC.

This chain links TRBV19 with TRBJ1-5, with D uncertain. Germline V gene data show CDR1 as LNHDA and CDR2 as SQIVND (reference sequence). The CDR3 totals 13 residues. V was clipped by 3 bases and J by 2 bases, with 5 bases between them. CDR3 sequence (DNA): TGTGCCAGTAGTATTTTGGGCAATCAGCCCCAGCATTTT. This codes for CASSILGNQPQHF.

The J gene is TRBJ2-3, the V gene TRBV20-1; D uncertain. The V and J ends lost 7 bases and 1 base respectively, with 6 bases between them. The V gene's germline CDR1 is DFQATT and CDR2 SNEGSKA (reference sequence). The CDR3 runs to 11 residues. The CDR3 coding sequence is TGCAGTGGGGCGGGCACAGATACGCAGTATTTT. Translated: CSGAGTDTQYF.

The CDR3 reads CASSAREGAAETQYF. The CDR3 nucleotides read TGTGCCAGCAGCGCCAGGGAGGGGGCCGCAGAGACCCAGTACTTC. This rearrangement joins TRBV9 to TRBJ2-5; D may match TRBD1 or TRBD2 (7 bases each). V lost 3 bases and J 4 bases, leaving 16 bases between the germline ends. CDR1 is SGDLS, CDR2 YYNGEE, per germline. The CDR3 extends over 15 amino acids.

This clone was picked up a small number of times. The chain combines TRBV4-1 with TRBJ2-3, with 9 bases that match TRBD2. This CDR3 spans 16 amino acids. V was pared by 0 bases and J by 7 bases, with 8 bases of the junction left unmatched. Germline V gives CDR1 MGHRA, CDR2 YSYEKL. CDR3 DNA sequence: TGCGCCAGCAGCCAAGATCTCGCGGGAGGGGAAAATACGCAGTATTTT. This sequence encodes CASSQDLAGGENTQYF.